The next 11 T cell receptor beta chains were all read from a single sample in a study of blood T cell repertoires in COVID-19. Here immunoSEQ multiplex PCR was the method, and the copy in TCRdb shows in-frame clones only, minus some. The sample contains over 250,000 clones, roughly 87% of which appear only once. Material: peripheral blood. The origin of the receptors is a human donor in a cohort sampled during active COVID-19.

This chain links TRBV19 with TRBJ2-3, with D uncertain. V was cut by 6 bases and J by 5 bases, with 9 bases left in between. The germline V gene encodes CDR1 LNHDA and CDR2 SQIVND (reference sequence). CDR3 length equals 12 residues. CDR3 loop: CASSDFGDTQYF. CDR3 sequence (DNA): TGTGCCAGTAGCGACTTTGGAGATACGCAGTATTTT.

The chain employs TRBV5-8 and TRBJ2-2; TRBD2 matches at 7 bases. The CDR3 is 16 amino acids. Per germline, CDR1 SGHTS and CDR2 YDEGEE. V lost 4 bases and J lost 1; bases outside the gene matches: 7. CDR3 DNA sequence: TGTGCCAGCAGCCATGAAGCGGGGCTGAACACCGGGGAGCTGTTTTTT. It codes for CASSHEAGLNTGELFF.

The V gene is TRBV5-6, the J gene TRBJ2-7; 7 bases agree with TRBD1. Germline-derived CDR1 and CDR2 are SGHDT and YYEEEE. There are 13 residues in the CDR3. Trimming at V came to 6 bases and at J to 4 bases, leaving 7 bases not matched to a gene. The CDR3 protein is CASTARGRYEQYF. The CDR3 nucleotides are TGTGCCAGCACCGCGAGGGGGCGGTACGAGCAGTACTTC. Full variable domain (remainder filled in from reference TRBV5-6 and TRBJ2-7): DAGVTQSPTHLIKTRGQQVTLRCSPKSGHDTVSWYQQALGQGPQFIFQYYEEEERQRGNFPDRFSGHQFPNYSSELNVNALLLGDSALYLCASTARGRYEQYFGPGTRLTVT.

The gene calls are TRBV6-4 and TRBJ2-1; 13 positions agree with TRBD2. Unmatched junction bases numbered 15, after V lost 10 bases and J lost 0 bases. The CDR3 is 19 amino acids. Germline lookup yields CDR1 MRHNA and CDR2 SNTAGT. CDR3 in DNA: TGTGCCAAAACACTCCGGACTAGCGGGAGTAAAGACTCCTACAATGAGCAGTTCTTC. Protein sequence: CAKTLRTSGSKDSYNEQFF.

V is TRBV19 and J is TRBJ1-1; TRBD1 aligns across 7 bases. With 7 bases clipped from V and 5 bases from J, the junction kept 7 bases outside the gene matches. Germline V gene data show CDR1 as LNHDA and CDR2 as SQIVND (reference sequence). The length of the CDR3 is 13 residues. The CDR3, as DNA: TGTGCCAGTAACGACAGGGTTGTGACTGAAGCTTTCTTT. This sequence encodes CASNDRVVTEAFF.

The V call is TRBV15, the J call TRBJ1-4; D unclear. Germline V lookup: CDR1 LNHNV, CDR2 YYDKDF (reference sequence). The germline V and J ends were trimmed by 4 bases and 6 bases, with 15 bases remaining between them. The CDR3 extends over 15 amino acids. For the CDR3, the DNA is TGTGCCACCAGCAAGGCCCGGGAGACTCATGAAAAACTGTTTTTT. Translation gives CATSKARETHEKLFF.

The count of this clone is one. V is TRBV19 and J is TRBJ1-5; maybe TRBD1 (5 bases). Trimming stripped 6 bases from V and 5 bases from J, with 8 bases between. This CDR3 contains 12 residues. Looked up from germline, CDR1 is LNHDA and CDR2 is SQIVND (reference sequence). DNA of the CDR3: TGTGCCAGTAGCCTAGGGGATCAGCCCCAGCATTTT. Its translation is CASSLGDQPQHF.

This chain uses TRBV11-3 with TRBJ1-1; maybe TRBD1 (6 bases). CDR1 and CDR2 (germline): SGHNT, YENEEA. This CDR3 has 13 amino acids. With 5 bases removed from V and 8 bases from J, the gap between germline ends came to 15 bases. CDR3 sequence (DNA): TGTGCCAGCAGCCGTACAGGGACGGGAGAAGCTTTCTTT. Amino acid sequence: CASSRTGTGEAFF.

In its sample, this clone was seen once. The rearrangement uses TRBV27 and TRBJ2-7; unclear D gene. With 6 bases removed from V and 6 bases from J, the gap between germline ends came to 9 bases. Germline CDR1 reads MNHEY; CDR2 reads SMNVEV (reference sequence). The CDR3 runs 11 residues. The CDR3 DNA is TGTGCCAGCAGGTCGCCCGGCGAGCAGTACTTC. Translation gives CASRSPGEQYF.

The chain recombines TRBV3-1 (or the pseudogene TRBV3-2) with TRBJ1-3; no firm D call. The CDR3 is 15 residues long. In germline, CDR1 is LGHDT, CDR2 YNNKEL (reference sequence). Trimming took off 0 bases at V and 3 bases at J, with 9 bases between the two ends. CDR3 DNA sequence: TGTGCCAGCAGCCAAGATCGTCGCAGTGGAAACACCATATATTTT. Its translation: CASSQDRRSGNTIYF.

The V gene is TRBV19, the J gene TRBJ1-5, with TRBD1 identical over 7 bases. V trimming: 5 bases; J trimming: 1 base; junction bases outside the gene matches: 5. Germline assignment: CDR1 LNHDA and CDR2 SQIVND (reference sequence). This CDR3 has 15 amino acids. CDR3 DNA: TGTGCCAGTAGTTGGGACAGTAAAAGCAATCAGCCCCAGCATTTT. It translates to CASSWDSKSNQPQHF.